The present entry profiles one T cell receptor (beta chain) with its context. The source of the sample is a study of blood T cell repertoires in COVID-19. The repertoire was sequenced with immunoSEQ multiplex PCR; TCRdb's copy has only in-frame clones and lacks some. The sample includes 250,000 or so clones, about four fifths of them seen just once. This CDR3 comprises 15 residues. V was trimmed by 8 bases and J by 0 bases, leaving 14 bases between them. The germline CDR1 and CDR2 sequences are LGHDT and YNNKEL (reference sequence). This sequence joins TRBV3-1 (or the pseudogene TRBV3-2) and TRBJ1-3; the D is unclear. The clonotype originates from a man aged 25-45 years who had recovered from COVID-19. The sequenced material came from peripheral blood. The CDR3 is CASGDDLSSGNTIYF. CDR3 DNA: TGTGCCAGCGGAGATGACTTGAGCTCTGGAAACACCATATATTTT.